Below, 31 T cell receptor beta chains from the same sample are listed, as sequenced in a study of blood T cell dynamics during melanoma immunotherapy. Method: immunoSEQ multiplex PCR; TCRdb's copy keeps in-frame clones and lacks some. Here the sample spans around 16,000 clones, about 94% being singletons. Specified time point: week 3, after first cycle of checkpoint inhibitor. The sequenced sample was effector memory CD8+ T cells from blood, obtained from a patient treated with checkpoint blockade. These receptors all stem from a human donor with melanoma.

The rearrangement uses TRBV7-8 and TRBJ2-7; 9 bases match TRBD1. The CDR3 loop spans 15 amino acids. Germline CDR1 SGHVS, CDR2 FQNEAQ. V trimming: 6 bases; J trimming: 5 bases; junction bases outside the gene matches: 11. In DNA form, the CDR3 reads TGTGCCAGCAGAAAAAGAGGGGACAGGGTGGACGAGCAGTACTTC. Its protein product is CASRKRGDRVDEQYF.

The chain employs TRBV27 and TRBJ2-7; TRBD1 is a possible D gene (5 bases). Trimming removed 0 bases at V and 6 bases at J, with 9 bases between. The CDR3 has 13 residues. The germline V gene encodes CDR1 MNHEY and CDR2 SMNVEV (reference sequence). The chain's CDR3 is CASSLSQGPEQYF. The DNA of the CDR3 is TGTGCCAGCAGTTTATCCCAGGGTCCCGAGCAGTACTTC.

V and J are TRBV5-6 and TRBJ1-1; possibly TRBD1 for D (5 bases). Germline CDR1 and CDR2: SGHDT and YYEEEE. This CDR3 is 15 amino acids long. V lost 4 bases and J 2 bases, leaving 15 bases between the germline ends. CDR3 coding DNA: TGTGCCAGCAGCGCGGGACCGCTTGTCAACACTGAAGCTTTCTTT. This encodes CASSAGPLVNTEAFF. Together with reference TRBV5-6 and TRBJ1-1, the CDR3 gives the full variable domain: DAGVTQSPTHLIKTRGQQVTLRCSPKSGHDTVSWYQQALGQGPQFIFQYYEEEERQRGNFPDRFSGHQFPNYSSELNVNALLLGDSALYLCASSAGPLVNTEAFFGQGTRLTVV.

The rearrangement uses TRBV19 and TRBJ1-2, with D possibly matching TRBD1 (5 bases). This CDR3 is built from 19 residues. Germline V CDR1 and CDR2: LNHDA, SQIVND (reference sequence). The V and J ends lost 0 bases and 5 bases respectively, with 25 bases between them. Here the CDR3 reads CASSIDPGAGWPHRYGYTF. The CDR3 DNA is TGTGCCAGTAGTATAGATCCCGGGGCAGGGTGGCCCCATCGGTATGGCTACACCTTC.

For the CDR3, the DNA is TGTGCCACCAGCAGAGATCGGACTAGCGGCTACAATGAGCAGTTCTTC. Translation: CATSRDRTSGYNEQFF. The V gene is TRBV15, the J gene TRBJ2-1, with TRBD2 matching over 10 bases. The CDR3 extends over 16 amino acids. From germline, CDR1 is LNHNV and CDR2 YYDKDF (reference sequence). Trimming took 0 bases from V and 3 from J; bases not matched to a gene: 2.

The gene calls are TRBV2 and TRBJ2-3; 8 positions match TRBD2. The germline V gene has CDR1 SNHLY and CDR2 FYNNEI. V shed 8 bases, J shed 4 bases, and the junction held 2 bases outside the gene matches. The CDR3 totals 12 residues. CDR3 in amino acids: CASRGGPDTQYF. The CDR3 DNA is TGTGCCAGCCGGGGGGGCCCAGATACGCAGTATTTT. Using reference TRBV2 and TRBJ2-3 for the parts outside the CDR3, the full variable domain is EPEVTQTPSHQVTQMGQEVILRCVPISNHLYFYWYRQILGQKVEFLVSFYNNEISEKSEIFDDQFSVERPDGSNFTLKIRSTKLEDSAMYFCASRGGPDTQYFGPGTRLTVL.

CDR3 residues: CASSPLAGTGTYEQYF. CDR3 DNA: TGTGCCAGCAGTCCACTCGCCGGGACAGGGACCTACGAGCAGTACTTC. The chain is built from TRBV27 and TRBJ2-7; the match to TRBD1 covers 9 bases. The CDR3 totals 16 residues. V lost 5 bases, J lost 2 bases, and 10 bases stayed unmatched. Germline loops: CDR1 MNHEY, CDR2 SMNVEV (reference sequence).

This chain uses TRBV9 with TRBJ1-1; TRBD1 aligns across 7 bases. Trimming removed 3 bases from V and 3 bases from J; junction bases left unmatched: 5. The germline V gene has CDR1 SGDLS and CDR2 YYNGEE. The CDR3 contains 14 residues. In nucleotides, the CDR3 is TGTGCCAGCAGCGGATGGGACAGCCACACTGAAGCTTTCTTT. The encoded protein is CASSGWDSHTEAFF.

CDR3 sequence (DNA): TGTGCCAGCAGTTTGGGCCCGCGGACATTAGGCTACGAGCAGTACTTC. Protein: CASSLGPRTLGYEQYF. J is TRBJ2-7 and V is TRBV28, with D tentatively TRBD1 (5 bases). Looked up from germline, CDR1 is MDHEN and CDR2 is SYDVKM. V was clipped by 3 bases and J by 3 bases, with 18 bases between them. This CDR3 spans 16 amino acids.

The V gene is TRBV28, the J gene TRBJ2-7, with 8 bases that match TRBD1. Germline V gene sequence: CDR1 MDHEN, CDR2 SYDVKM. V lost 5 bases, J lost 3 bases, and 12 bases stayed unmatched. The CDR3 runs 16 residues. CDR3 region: CASSTPDRAAGYEQYF. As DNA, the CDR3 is TGTGCCAGCAGTACCCCGGACAGGGCGGCGGGCTACGAGCAGTACTTC.

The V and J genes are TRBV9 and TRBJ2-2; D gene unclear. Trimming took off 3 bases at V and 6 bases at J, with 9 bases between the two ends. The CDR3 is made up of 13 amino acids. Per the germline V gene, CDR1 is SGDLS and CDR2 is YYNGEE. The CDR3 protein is CASSGLKAGELFF. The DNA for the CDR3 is TGTGCCAGCAGCGGGTTAAAGGCCGGGGAGCTGTTTTTT.

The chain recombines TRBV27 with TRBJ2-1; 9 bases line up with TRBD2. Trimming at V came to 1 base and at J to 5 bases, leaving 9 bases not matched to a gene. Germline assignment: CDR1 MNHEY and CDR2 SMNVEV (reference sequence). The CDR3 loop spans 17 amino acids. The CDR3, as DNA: TGTGCCAGCAGTTTATTTGACTTGCGGGAGGGCCACAATGAGCAGTTCTTC. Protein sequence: CASSLFDLREGHNEQFF.

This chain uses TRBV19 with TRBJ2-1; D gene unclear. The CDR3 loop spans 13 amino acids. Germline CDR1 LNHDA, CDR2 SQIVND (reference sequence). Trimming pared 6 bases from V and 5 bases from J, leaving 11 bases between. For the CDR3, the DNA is TGTGCCAGTAGGGCTAGGAGCGACAATGAGCAGTTCTTC. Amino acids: CASRARSDNEQFF.

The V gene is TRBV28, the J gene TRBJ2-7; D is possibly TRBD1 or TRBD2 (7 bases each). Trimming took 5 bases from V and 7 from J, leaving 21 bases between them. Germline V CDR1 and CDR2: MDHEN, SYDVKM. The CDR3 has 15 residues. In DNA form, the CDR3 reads TGTGCCAGCAGTCCCCTGGGGGAGGGGGCGGAAGAGCAGTACTTC. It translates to CASSPLGEGAEEQYF. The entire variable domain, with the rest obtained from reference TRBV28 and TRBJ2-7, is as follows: DVKVTQSSRYLVKRTGEKVFLECVQDMDHENMFWYRQDPGLGLRLIYFSYDVKMKEKGDIPEGYSVSREKKERFSLILESASTNQTSMYLCASSPLGEGAEEQYFGPGTRLTVT.

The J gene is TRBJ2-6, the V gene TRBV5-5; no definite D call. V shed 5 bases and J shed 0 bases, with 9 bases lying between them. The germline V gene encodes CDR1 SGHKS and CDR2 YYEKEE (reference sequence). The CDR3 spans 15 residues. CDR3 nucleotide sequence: TGTGCCAGCAGATGGGTTTTCTCTGGGGCCAACGTCCTGACTTTC. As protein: CASRWVFSGANVLTF.

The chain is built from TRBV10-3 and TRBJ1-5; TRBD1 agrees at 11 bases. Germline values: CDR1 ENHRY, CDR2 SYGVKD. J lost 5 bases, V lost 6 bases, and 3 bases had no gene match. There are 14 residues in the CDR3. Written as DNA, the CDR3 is TGTGCCATCAGGGACAGGGGGCCCGATCAGCCCCAGCATTTT. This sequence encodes CAIRDRGPDQPQHF.

The CDR3 nucleotides are TGTGCCAGCAGTTTCATTCCAGGGCCTACCTACGAGCAGTACTTC. The encoded protein is CASSFIPGPTYEQYF. The chain has TRBV28 and TRBJ2-7, with D maybe TRBD1 (5 bases). Germline V CDR1 and CDR2: MDHEN, SYDVKM. This CDR3 has 15 residues. The V end was cut by 3 bases, the J end by 2 bases, with 14 bases between.

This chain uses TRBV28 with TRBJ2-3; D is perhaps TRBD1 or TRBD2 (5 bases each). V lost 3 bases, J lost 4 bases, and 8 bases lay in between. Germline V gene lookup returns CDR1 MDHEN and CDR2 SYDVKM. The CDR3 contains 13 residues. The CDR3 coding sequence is TGTGCCAGCAGTTTCGGGGCTCCAGATACGCAGTATTTT. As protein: CASSFGAPDTQYF.

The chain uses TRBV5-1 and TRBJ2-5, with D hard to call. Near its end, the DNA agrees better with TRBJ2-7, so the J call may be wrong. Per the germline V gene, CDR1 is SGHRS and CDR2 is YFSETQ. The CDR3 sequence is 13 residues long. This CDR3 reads CASSPADSYEQYF. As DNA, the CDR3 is TGCGCCAGCAGCCCGGCGGACTCCTACGAGCAGTACTTC.

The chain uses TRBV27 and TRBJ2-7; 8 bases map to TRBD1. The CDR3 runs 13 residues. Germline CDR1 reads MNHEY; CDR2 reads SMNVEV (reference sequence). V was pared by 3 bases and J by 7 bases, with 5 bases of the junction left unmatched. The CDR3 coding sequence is TGTGCCAGCAGTTTGGTGGACAGGGTAGAGCAGTACTTC. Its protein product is CASSLVDRVEQYF.

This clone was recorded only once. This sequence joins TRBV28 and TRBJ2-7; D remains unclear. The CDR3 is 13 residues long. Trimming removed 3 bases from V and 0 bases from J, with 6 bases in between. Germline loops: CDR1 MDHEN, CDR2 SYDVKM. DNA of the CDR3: TGTGCCAGCAGTTTGGCCGGCTCCTACGAGCAGTACTTC. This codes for CASSLAGSYEQYF.

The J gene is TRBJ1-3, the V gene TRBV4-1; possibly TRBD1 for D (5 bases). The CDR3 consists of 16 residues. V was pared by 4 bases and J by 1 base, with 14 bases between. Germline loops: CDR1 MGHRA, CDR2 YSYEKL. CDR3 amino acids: CASSRIQGTSGNTIYF. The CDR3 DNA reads TGCGCCAGCAGCCGCATTCAGGGAACGTCTGGAAACACCATATATTTT.

The CDR3 is CATNGGLLYGYTF. The CDR3 DNA sequence: TGTGCCACCAACGGAGGGCTTCTATATGGCTACACCTTC. The gene calls are TRBV27 and TRBJ1-2; D unresolved. This CDR3 has 13 amino acids. Trimming removed 10 bases at V and 5 bases at J, with 17 bases between. Germline CDR1 reads MNHEY; CDR2 reads SMNVEV (reference sequence).

The chain's CDR3 is CAPKGGGPSYNEQFF. The CDR3 DNA reads as TGTGCCCCAAAGGGGGGGGGTCCCTCCTACAATGAGCAGTTCTTC. This chain connects TRBV21-1 to TRBJ2-1; the table's D call, TRBD2, was not checked against the DNA. TRBV21-1 is deemed a pseudogene. The CDR3 has 15 residues.

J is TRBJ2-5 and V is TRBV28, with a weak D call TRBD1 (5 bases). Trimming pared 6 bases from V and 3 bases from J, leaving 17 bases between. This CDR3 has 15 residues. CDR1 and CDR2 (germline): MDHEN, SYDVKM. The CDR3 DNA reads TGTGCCAGCAGCATAGTGAAGGGGCGAGAAGAGACCCAGTACTTC. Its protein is CASSIVKGREETQYF.

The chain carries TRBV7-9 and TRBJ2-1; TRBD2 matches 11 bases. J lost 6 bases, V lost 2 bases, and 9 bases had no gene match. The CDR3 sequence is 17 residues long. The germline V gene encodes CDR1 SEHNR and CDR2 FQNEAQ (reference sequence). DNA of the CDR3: TGTGCCAGCAGCTTACCCGTTAGCGGGAGGGCCTCCAATGAGCAGTTCTTC. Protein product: CASSLPVSGRASNEQFF.

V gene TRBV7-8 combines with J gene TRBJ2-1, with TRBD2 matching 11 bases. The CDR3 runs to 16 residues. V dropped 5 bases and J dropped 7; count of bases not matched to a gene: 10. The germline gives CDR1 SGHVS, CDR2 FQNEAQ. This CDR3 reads CASSLGLADKRNEQFF. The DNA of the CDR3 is TGTGCCAGCAGCCTGGGACTAGCGGACAAGAGGAATGAGCAGTTCTTC. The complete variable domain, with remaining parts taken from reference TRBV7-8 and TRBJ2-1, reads GAGVSQSPRYKVAKRGQDVALRCDPISGHVSLFWYQQALGQGPEFLTYFQNEAQLDKSGLPSDRFFAERPEGSVSTLKIQRTQQEDSAVYLCASSLGLADKRNEQFFGPGTRLTVL.

The CDR3 DNA follows: TGTGCCAGCAGTTTAAGGGGGGAGAATTCACCCCTCCACTTT. Amino acid sequence: CASSLRGENSPLHF. The V gene is TRBV28, the J gene TRBJ1-6, with a possible D match to TRBD1 (6 bases). The V gene's germline CDR1 is MDHEN and CDR2 SYDVKM. Trimming stripped 2 bases from V and 7 bases from J, with 9 bases between. The CDR3 consists of 14 residues.

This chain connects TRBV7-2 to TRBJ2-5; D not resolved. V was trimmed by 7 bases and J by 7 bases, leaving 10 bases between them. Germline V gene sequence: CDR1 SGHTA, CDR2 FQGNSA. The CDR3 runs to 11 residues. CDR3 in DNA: TGTGCCAGCAACCTAATTGTGACCCAGTACTTC. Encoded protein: CASNLIVTQYF.

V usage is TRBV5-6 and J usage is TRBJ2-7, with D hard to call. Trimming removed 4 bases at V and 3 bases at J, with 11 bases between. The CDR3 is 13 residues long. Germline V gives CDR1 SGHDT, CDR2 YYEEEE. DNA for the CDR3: TGTGCCAGCAGCCCCGCCAGCCACTACGAGCAGTACTTC. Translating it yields CASSPASHYEQYF.

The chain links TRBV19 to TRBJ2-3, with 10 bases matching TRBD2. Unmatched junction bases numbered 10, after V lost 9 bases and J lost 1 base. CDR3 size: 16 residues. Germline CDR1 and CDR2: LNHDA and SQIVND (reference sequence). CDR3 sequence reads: CASWDSGTSGTDTQYF. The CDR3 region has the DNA TGTGCCAGCTGGGACTCCGGGACTAGCGGCACAGATACGCAGTATTTT.